The clone carrying this T cell receptor beta chain was counted a few times. This entry belongs to a study of Graves' ophthalmopathy and Graves' hyperthyroidism. As for the study in general: Peripheral blood (taken before any treatment) was collected at initial diagnosis.

For donors with ophthalmopathy, the disease showed moderate-to-severe activity, reached CAS ≥3 and NOSPECS ≥4, and had lasted under 3 months. The diagnosis combined clinical symptoms, thyroxine, TRAb, thyroid ultrasound and orbital computed tomography scans. The PBMCs originated from roughly 9.6 ml of fresh peripheral blood. Beta-chain TCR CDR3 regions were amplified from RNA transcripts. HTBI-primed first-round RT-PCR preceded second-round multiplex PCR. TCRdb re-derived calls from the multiplex PCR reads in MiXCR, one entry per CDR3 protein. Of about 700,000 distinct CDR3 sequences listed, roughly two fifths are singletons. Germline CDR1 and CDR2: SEHNR and FQNEAQ (reference sequence). The V end lost 1 base, the J end lost 4 bases, and 11 bases lay between the germline ends. This CDR3 contains 15 residues.

This receptor was taken from an adult man with Graves' ophthalmopathy. The rearrangement links TRBV7-9 to TRBJ1-3; no reliable D call. The specimen was peripheral blood. The CDR3 DNA sequence: TGTGCCAGCAGCTTAGTGGGAATGACCGGAAACACCATATATTTT. It codes for CASSLVGMTGNTIYF.